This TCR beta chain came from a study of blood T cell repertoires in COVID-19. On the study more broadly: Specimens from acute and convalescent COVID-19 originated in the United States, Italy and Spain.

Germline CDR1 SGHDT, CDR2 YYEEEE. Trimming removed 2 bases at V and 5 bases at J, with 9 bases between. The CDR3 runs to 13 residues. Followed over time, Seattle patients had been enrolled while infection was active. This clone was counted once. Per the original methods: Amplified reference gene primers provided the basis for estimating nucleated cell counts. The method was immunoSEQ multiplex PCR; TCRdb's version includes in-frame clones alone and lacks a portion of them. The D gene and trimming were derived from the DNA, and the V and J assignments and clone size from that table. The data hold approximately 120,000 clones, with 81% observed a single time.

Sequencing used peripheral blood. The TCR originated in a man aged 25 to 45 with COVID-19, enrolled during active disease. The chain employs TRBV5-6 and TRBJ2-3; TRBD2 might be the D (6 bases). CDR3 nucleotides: TGTGCCAGCAGCTTTTCGGGGGTAGATACGCAGTATTTT. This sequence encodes CASSFSGVDTQYF.